The 11 T cell receptor beta chains below all came from one sample that was sequenced in a study of T cell responses to AZD1222 COVID-19 vaccine (dated by TCRdb to the early 2020s). The library was generated by the immunoSEQ multiplex PCR assay. Here the immuneACCESS table is served through TCRdb, limited to in-frame sequences with V and J called. Missing clones are a known gap in these copies; in checked studies unresolved V genes cover under half, and the rest lacks a known reason. Counted in this sample were some 120,000 clones; roughly 87% of them appeared once. 1.5% of the sample is in the top ten clones. The sample's time point label is to be understood as: baseline before first vaccination. The sequencing here drew on peripheral blood, taken on day 0 of AZD1222 vaccination. The origin of the receptors is an adult in good health.

The chain joins TRBV5-1 to TRBJ1-2, with 9 bases fitting TRBD1. Germline V gives CDR1 SGHRS, CDR2 YFSETQ. Trimming took 4 bases from V and 5 from J; bases not matched to a gene: 3. The CDR3 sequence is 13 residues long. The CDR3: CASSAGTGYGYTF. In DNA form, the CDR3 reads TGCGCCAGCAGCGCCGGGACAGGGTATGGCTACACCTTC.

V is TRBV28 and J is TRBJ1-1; D gene ambiguous. V was cut by 6 bases and J by 0 bases, with 8 bases left in between. The CDR3 runs 13 residues. In germline, CDR1 is MDHEN, CDR2 SYDVKM. The CDR3 DNA follows: TGTGCCAGCAGGGGCAGCCTGAACACTGAAGCTTTCTTT. It translates to CASRGSLNTEAFF.

The chain uses TRBV4-2 and TRBJ1-1, with D possibly being TRBD1 (5 bases). Germline values: CDR1 LGHNA, CDR2 YNFKEQ. This CDR3 is built from 14 residues. V shed 4 bases and J shed 7 bases, with 16 bases lying between them. CDR3 in amino acids: CASSPQPNRYEAFF. The CDR3 DNA reads TGTGCCAGCAGCCCGCAGCCGAACAGGTATGAAGCTTTCTTT.

In DNA, the CDR3 is TGTGCCAGTAGTCAACCGGGACTAGCGGGGGGGCTTGGCCAAGAGACCCAGTACTTC. Its protein product is CASSQPGLAGGLGQETQYF. This chain connects TRBV19 to TRBJ2-5, with TRBD2 matching 16 bases. The CDR3 spans 19 residues. Trimming removed 5 bases from V and 1 base from J; junction bases left unmatched: 10. CDR1 and CDR2 from the germline V gene are LNHDA and SQIVND (reference sequence).

The chain carries TRBV9 and TRBJ1-5, with D possibly matching TRBD1 (6 bases). The V and J ends lost 3 bases and 1 base respectively, with 11 bases between them. Per the germline V gene, CDR1 is SGDLS and CDR2 is YYNGEE. This CDR3 comprises 15 residues. CDR3 DNA: TGTGCCAGCAGCGCGGGAGGGGGGAGCAATCAGCCCCAGCATTTT. Its translation: CASSAGGGSNQPQHF.

This sequence joins TRBV30 and TRBJ1-4; 8 nucleotides match TRBD1. The trim removed 0 bases at V and 1 base at J, leaving 13 bases unmatched. Germline assignment: CDR1 GTSNPN and CDR2 SVGIG (reference sequence). The CDR3 contains 19 residues. CDR3 residues: CAWSVLVRGREVTNEKLFF. The CDR3 DNA reads TGTGCCTGGAGTGTACTAGTCAGGGGGCGCGAAGTAACTAATGAAAAACTGTTTTTT.

The chain recombines TRBV10-2 with TRBJ2-3; 10 nucleotides align to TRBD2. Per the germline V gene, CDR1 is WSHSY and CDR2 is SAAADI. This CDR3 has 15 residues. V lost 6 bases and J lost 1; bases outside the gene matches: 4. For the CDR3, the DNA is TGCGCCAGCAGCCCAGGGACTAGCGGCACAGATACGCAGTATTTT. This translates into CASSPGTSGTDTQYF.

V usage is TRBV29-1 and J usage is TRBJ2-5, with 8 bases identical to TRBD1. V was clipped by 4 bases and J by 2 bases; unmatched bases: 6. The CDR3 consists of 14 residues. CDR1 and CDR2 (germline): SQVTM, ANQGSEA. Here the CDR3 DNA reads TGCAGCGTTGCGGCGAGACAGGGGCAAGAGACCCAGTACTTC. It translates to CSVAARQGQETQYF. The full variable domain, in which reference TRBV29-1 and TRBJ2-5 provide the parts outside the CDR3, is SAVISQKPSRDICQRGTSLTIQCQVDSQVTMMFWYRQQPGQSLTLIATANQGSEATYESGFVIDKFPISRPNLTFSTLTVSNMSPEDSSIYLCSVAARQGQETQYFGPGTRLLVL.

The chain uses TRBV14 and TRBJ2-5; 7 bases fit TRBD1. CDR1 and CDR2 from the germline V gene are SGHDN and FVKESK. The CDR3 extends over 17 amino acids. V shed 3 bases and J 11 bases; nucleotides not matched to a gene: 21. CDR3 residues: CASSQSGTVSRLSGQYF. Here the CDR3 DNA reads TGTGCCAGCAGCCAGTCAGGGACAGTATCAAGATTGAGCGGTCAGTACTTC.

There are a few counts of this clone. The V and J genes are TRBV3-1 (or the pseudogene TRBV3-2) and TRBJ1-1; the match to TRBD1 covers 11 bases. This CDR3 has 16 amino acids. Germline lookup yields CDR1 LGHDT and CDR2 YNNKEL (reference sequence). With V trimmed by 5 bases and J by 1 base, 6 bases remained unmatched. CDR3 in amino acids: CASSLDRGLRNTEAFF. The CDR3 bases are TGTGCCAGCAGCTTGGACAGGGGGCTACGGAACACTGAAGCTTTCTTT.

Here the CDR3 DNA reads TGTGCCAGCAGTTTAGCGGGGAGGGCTTTCTTT. Protein sequence: CASSLAGRAFF. The chain uses TRBV12-3 or TRBV12-4 and TRBJ1-1; D remains ambiguous. The V gene lost 0 bases and the J gene lost 11 bases, with 7 bases spanning the gap. CDR3 length: 11 amino acids.